This T cell receptor (beta chain) was profiled in a study of cytomegalovirus exposure and HLA in healthy donors. Study information: Early released data had about 85 million unique TCRs, all coming from HLA-typed donors. Among over 350 genotyped donors, about 85% fell in the Caucasian-associated ancestry cluster.

It was with 60 Vbeta and 13 Jbeta primers that the PCR ran. The repertoire was sequenced with immunoSEQ multiplex PCR; TCRdb's copy has only in-frame clones and lacks some. Of roughly 100,000 clones in the sample, 83% were seen once. Germline V CDR1 and CDR2: SGHRS, YFSETQ. This CDR3 contains 13 residues. The V and J ends lost 0 bases and 1 base respectively, with 4 bases between them. Study-wide results and limits: Per a prior analysis, the majority of TCR beta V segments were productive roughly 90% or roughly 30% of the time. Analysis performed later showed TCR beta chains linked to HLA being more clonally expanded than equally common others.

In regard to this clone: Its antigen is not identified.

Specimen: PBMCs. This sequence originates from a young man in good health and CMV-seronegative. The chain joins TRBV5-1 to TRBJ1-1; D is unclear. Written as DNA, the CDR3 is TGCGCCAGCAGCTTGGCTCGGAACACTGAAGCTTTCTTT. Protein: CASSLARNTEAFF.